Listed here are 17 T cell receptor beta chains from one sample, sequenced in a study of cytomegalovirus exposure and HLA in healthy donors. This PCR relied on a set of 60 Vbeta primers and 13 Jbeta primers. The assay was immunoSEQ multiplex PCR, and TCRdb's table has in-frame clones only and misses some. The sample gives 250,000 to 300,000 clones, 84% of which show up once; 2% is in the top ten. Material: PBMCs. Receptor source: a woman in her forties in good health and CMV-seropositive.

Details on this clone: Its ends do not fully match the called genes, so a read error is possible. The chain carries TRBV27 and TRBJ2-6, with D possibly matching TRBD1 (5 bases). Germline V gene lookup returns CDR1 MNHEY and CDR2 SMNVEV (reference sequence). CDR3 size: 15 residues. The CDR3 here is CASSLMYSGANGLTF. CDR3 nucleotide sequence: TGTGCCAGCAGTTTAATGTACTCTGGGGCCAACGGCCTGACTTTC.

The chain carries TRBV5-4 and TRBJ2-3; 11 bases are a match to TRBD2. CDR1 is SGHNT and CDR2 is YYREEE in the germline V gene (reference sequence). The CDR3 spans 16 residues. J lost 1 base, V lost 7 bases, and 8 bases had no gene match. The CDR3 spells CASALAGGFGTDTQYF. CDR3 bases: TGTGCCAGCGCTTTAGCGGGAGGGTTCGGCACAGATACGCAGTATTTT. Full variable domain (rest looked up from reference TRBV5-4 and TRBJ2-3): ETGVTQSPTHLIKTRGQQVTLRCSSQSGHNTVSWYQQALGQGPQFIFQYYREEENGRGNFPPRFSGLQFPNYSSELNVNALELDDSALYLCASALAGGFGTDTQYFGPGTRLTVL.

DNA for the CDR3: TGTGCCTGGGATGAGAGCGACACCGGGGAGCTGTTTTTT. Its protein is CAWDESDTGELFF. This chain links TRBV30 with TRBJ2-2; no clear D. The CDR3 totals 13 residues. Trimming took 5 bases from V and 3 from J, leaving 10 bases between them. Looked up from germline, CDR1 is GTSNPN and CDR2 is SVGIG (reference sequence).

The chain joins TRBV2 to TRBJ2-7, with TRBD2 identical over 8 bases. V shed 7 bases, J shed 4 bases, and the junction held 9 bases outside the gene matches. CDR3 length: 14 residues. Germline loops: CDR1 SNHLY, CDR2 FYNNEI. Here the CDR3 reads CASKSAGGSYEQYF. Here the CDR3 DNA reads TGTGCCAGCAAGTCGGCGGGAGGTTCGTACGAGCAGTACTTC.

The rearrangement uses TRBV29-1 and TRBJ1-1, with 9 bases fitting TRBD1. CDR3 size: 10 residues. V was clipped by 6 bases and J by 8 bases; unmatched bases: 1. The germline V gene encodes CDR1 SQVTM and CDR2 ANQGSEA. CDR3 sequence (DNA): TGCAGCGTAGGGACAGGGGAAGCTTTCTTT. It is translated as CSVGTGEAFF.

The J gene is TRBJ2-7, the V gene TRBV19; 9 nucleotides line up with TRBD2. This CDR3 region has 14 residues. Trimming cost V 5 bases and J 2 bases; bases outside gene matches: 4. Per the germline V gene, CDR1 is LNHDA and CDR2 is SQIVND (reference sequence). This CDR3 reads CASSLLAGPYEQYF. Written as DNA, the CDR3 is TGTGCCAGTAGTCTCCTAGCGGGACCCTACGAGCAGTACTTC. Supplemented by reference TRBV19 and TRBJ2-7, the full variable domain reads DGGITQSPKYLFRKEGQNVTLSCEQNLNHDAMYWYRQDPGQGLRLIYYSQIVNDFQKGDIAEGYSVSREKKESFPLTVTSAQKNPTAFYLCASSLLAGPYEQYFGPGTRLTVT.

This clone was seen more than once but under ten times. The chain links TRBV6-4 to TRBJ2-1, with a weak D call TRBD2 (6 bases). The CDR3 totals 15 residues. Trimming took 5 bases from V and 4 from J, leaving 15 bases between them. CDR1 and CDR2 from the germline V gene are MRHNA and SNTAGT. CDR3 protein: CASSPREGTYNEQFF. The CDR3 DNA reads as TGTGCCAGCAGTCCCCGGGAAGGGACTTACAATGAGCAGTTCTTC.

The genes are TRBV21-1 and TRBJ2-7; TRBD2, the table's D call, was not compared with the DNA. TRBV21-1 is given as a pseudogene. The CDR3 totals 17 residues. The CDR3 sequence is CASSKVGVSGSSYEQYF. The CDR3 coding sequence is TGTGCCAGCAGCAAAGTGGGGGTTAGCGGGAGCTCCTACGAGCAGTACTTC.

The J gene is TRBJ2-1, the V gene TRBV7-8; D uncertain. The CDR3 contains 18 residues. Trimming shortened V by 3 bases and J by 0 bases, and 18 bases separated the two germline ends. Germline V gene data show CDR1 as SGHVS and CDR2 as FQNEAQ. The CDR3 DNA is TGTGCCAGCAGCTTGGCCCCTCCGGGTCAATCCTCCTACAATGAGCAGTTCTTC. Its protein product is CASSLAPPGQSSYNEQFF.

The chain employs TRBV9 and TRBJ2-1; possible D gene TRBD1, 6 bases. This CDR3 has 15 residues. The germline V and J ends were trimmed by 4 bases and 0 bases, with 11 bases remaining between them. From germline, CDR1 is SGDLS and CDR2 YYNGEE. The CDR3 region has the DNA TGTGCCAGCAGCTCAGGGGTAACCTCCTACAATGAGCAGTTCTTC. Translation gives CASSSGVTSYNEQFF.

The V and J genes are TRBV5-8 and TRBJ2-6, with TRBD2 identical over 11 bases. V was pared by 5 bases and J by 4 bases, with 2 bases of the junction left unmatched. CDR3 length: 15 residues. Germline V lookup: CDR1 SGHTS, CDR2 YDEGEE. CDR3 DNA sequence: TGTGCCAGCAGTAGCGGGGGGGCCGGGGCCAACGTCCTGACTTTC. Amino acids: CASSSGGAGANVLTF.

This chain connects TRBV11-3 to TRBJ2-5; 7 nucleotides match TRBD1. There are 16 residues in the CDR3. Germline CDR1 reads SGHNT; CDR2 reads YENEEA. V was clipped by 5 bases and J by 3 bases; unmatched bases: 12. CDR3 sequence: CASSPLPHRGEETQYF. CDR3 DNA: TGTGCCAGCAGCCCCCTTCCCCACAGGGGTGAAGAGACCCAGTACTTC.

This clone was counted between two and nine times. The V gene is TRBV6-5, the J gene TRBJ1-1; D possibly corresponds to TRBD1 (5 bases). This CDR3 region has 13 residues. The germline CDR1 and CDR2 sequences are MNHEY and SVGAGI. Trimming removed 4 bases at V and 1 base at J, with 7 bases between. The CDR3 sequence is CASSLTENTEAFF. The CDR3 bases are TGTGCCAGCAGTTTGACAGAGAACACTGAAGCTTTCTTT.

The chain combines TRBV29-1 with TRBJ2-1; D is perhaps TRBD2 (6 bases). With 2 bases removed from V and 7 bases from J, the gap between germline ends came to 9 bases. Looked up from germline, CDR1 is SQVTM and CDR2 is ANQGSEA. There are 12 residues in the CDR3. The CDR3: CSVERGGNEQFF. Written as DNA, the CDR3 is TGCAGCGTTGAAAGAGGAGGGAATGAGCAGTTCTTC.

The chain employs TRBV7-2 and TRBJ1-5; TRBD1 is a possible D gene (6 bases). V was clipped by 4 bases and J by 1 base, with 23 bases between them. The CDR3 has 19 residues. The germline CDR1 and CDR2 sequences are SGHTA and FQGNSA. In DNA form, the CDR3 reads TGTGCCAGCAGCTCCTCAGTAGGGCAGGGGATTGGGAGCAATCAGCCCCAGCATTTT. Translation: CASSSSVGQGIGSNQPQHF.

This chain uses TRBV30 with TRBJ2-5; 10 positions match TRBD1. CDR3 length: 16 amino acids. Germline CDR1 and CDR2: GTSNPN and SVGIG (reference sequence). J was trimmed by 2 bases and V by 5 bases; bases with no gene match: 11. The DNA of the CDR3 is TGTGCCTGGGACGGGGGACAGGGGTTTCGGCAAGAGACCCAGTACTTC. Protein product: CAWDGGQGFRQETQYF.

This clone was found a few times. CDR3 amino acids: CASSFSAGVTDTQYF. The DNA of the CDR3 is TGCGCCAGCAGCTTTTCGGCAGGGGTGACAGATACGCAGTATTTT. The V call is TRBV5-1, the J call TRBJ2-3, with D possibly being TRBD1 (6 bases). Looked up from germline, CDR1 is SGHRS and CDR2 is YFSETQ. Trimming shortened V by 2 bases and J by 3 bases, and 13 bases separated the two germline ends. The CDR3 is made up of 15 amino acids.